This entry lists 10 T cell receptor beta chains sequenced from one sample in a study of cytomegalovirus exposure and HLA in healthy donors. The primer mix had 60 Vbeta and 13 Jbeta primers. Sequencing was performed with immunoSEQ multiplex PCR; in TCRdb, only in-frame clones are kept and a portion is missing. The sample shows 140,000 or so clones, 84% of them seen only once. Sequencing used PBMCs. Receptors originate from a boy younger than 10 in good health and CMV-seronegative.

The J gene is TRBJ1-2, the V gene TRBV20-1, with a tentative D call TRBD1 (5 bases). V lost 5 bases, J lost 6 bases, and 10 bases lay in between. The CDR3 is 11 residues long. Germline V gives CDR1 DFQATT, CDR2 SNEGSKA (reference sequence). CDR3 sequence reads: CSAEARDGYTF. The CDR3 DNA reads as TGCAGTGCTGAAGCCAGGGATGGCTACACCTTC.

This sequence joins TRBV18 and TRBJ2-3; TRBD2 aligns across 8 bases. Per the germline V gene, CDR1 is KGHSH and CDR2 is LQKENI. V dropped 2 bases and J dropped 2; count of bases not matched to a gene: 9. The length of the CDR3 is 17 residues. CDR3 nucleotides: TGTGCCAGCTCACCATCTTCTCCGGGGGGGAACACAGATACGCAGTATTTT. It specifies CASSPSSPGGNTDTQYF. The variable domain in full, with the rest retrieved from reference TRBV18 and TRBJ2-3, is NAGVMQNPRHLVRRRGQEARLRCSPMKGHSHVYWYRQLPEEGLKFMVYLQKENIIDESGMPKERFSAEFPKEGPSILRIQQVVRGDSAAYFCASSPSSPGGNTDTQYFGPGTRLTVL.

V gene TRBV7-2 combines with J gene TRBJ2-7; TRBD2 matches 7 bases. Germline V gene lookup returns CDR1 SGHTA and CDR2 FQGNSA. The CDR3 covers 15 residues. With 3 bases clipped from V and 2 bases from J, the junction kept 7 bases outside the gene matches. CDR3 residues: CASSFVAGGAYEQYF. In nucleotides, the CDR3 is TGTGCCAGCAGCTTTGTAGCGGGTGGGGCCTACGAGCAGTACTTC.

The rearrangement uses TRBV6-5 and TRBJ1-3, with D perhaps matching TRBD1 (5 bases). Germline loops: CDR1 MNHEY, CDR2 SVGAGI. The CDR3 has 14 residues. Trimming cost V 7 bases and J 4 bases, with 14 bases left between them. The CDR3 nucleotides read TGTGCCAGCAAGACAGATCCTCGAGGAAACACCATATATTTT. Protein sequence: CASKTDPRGNTIYF.

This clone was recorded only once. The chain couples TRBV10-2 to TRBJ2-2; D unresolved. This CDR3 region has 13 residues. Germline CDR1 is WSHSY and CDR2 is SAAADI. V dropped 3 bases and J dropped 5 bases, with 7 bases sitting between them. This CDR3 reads CASSDPPTGELFF. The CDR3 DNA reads TGCGCCAGCAGTGACCCCCCGACCGGGGAGCTGTTTTTT.

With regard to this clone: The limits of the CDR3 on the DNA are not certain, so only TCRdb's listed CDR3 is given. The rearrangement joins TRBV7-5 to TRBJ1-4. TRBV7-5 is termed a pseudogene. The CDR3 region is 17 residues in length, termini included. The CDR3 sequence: CVRSLVGSGTTNEKLFF.

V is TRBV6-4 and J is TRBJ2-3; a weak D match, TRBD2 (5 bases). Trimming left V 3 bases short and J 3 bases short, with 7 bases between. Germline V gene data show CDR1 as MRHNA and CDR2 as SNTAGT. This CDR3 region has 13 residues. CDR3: CASSERATDTQYF. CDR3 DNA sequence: TGTGCCAGCAGTGAGCGGGCTACAGATACGCAGTATTTT.

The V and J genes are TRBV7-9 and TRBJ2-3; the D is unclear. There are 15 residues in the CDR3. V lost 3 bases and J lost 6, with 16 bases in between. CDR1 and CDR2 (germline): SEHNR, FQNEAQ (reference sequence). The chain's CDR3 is CASSLLSSDGDTQYF. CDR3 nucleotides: TGTGCCAGCAGCTTGCTGTCATCCGATGGCGATACGCAGTATTTT. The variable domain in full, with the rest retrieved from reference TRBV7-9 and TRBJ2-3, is DTGVSQNPRHKITKRGQNVTFRCDPISEHNRLYWYRQTLGQGPEFLTYFQNEAQLEKSRLLSDRFSAERPKGSFSTLEIQRTEQGDSAMYLCASSLLSSDGDTQYFGPGTRLTVL.

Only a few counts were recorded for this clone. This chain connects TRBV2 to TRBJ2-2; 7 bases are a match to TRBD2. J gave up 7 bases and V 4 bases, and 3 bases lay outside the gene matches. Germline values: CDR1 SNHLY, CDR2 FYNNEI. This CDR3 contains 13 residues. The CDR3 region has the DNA TGTGCCAGCAGTGGCAGGGAGGGCGGGGAGCTGTTTTTT. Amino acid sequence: CASSGREGGELFF.

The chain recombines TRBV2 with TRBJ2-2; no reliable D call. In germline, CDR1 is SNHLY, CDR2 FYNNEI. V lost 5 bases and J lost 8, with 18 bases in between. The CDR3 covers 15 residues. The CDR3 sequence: CASSPPVDTAGELFF. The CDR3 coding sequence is TGTGCCAGCAGTCCTCCCGTTGATACAGCAGGGGAGCTGTTTTTT. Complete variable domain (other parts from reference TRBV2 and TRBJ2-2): EPEVTQTPSHQVTQMGQEVILRCVPISNHLYFYWYRQILGQKVEFLVSFYNNEISEKSEIFDDQFSVERPDGSNFTLKIRSTKLEDSAMYFCASSPPVDTAGELFFGEGSRLTVL.